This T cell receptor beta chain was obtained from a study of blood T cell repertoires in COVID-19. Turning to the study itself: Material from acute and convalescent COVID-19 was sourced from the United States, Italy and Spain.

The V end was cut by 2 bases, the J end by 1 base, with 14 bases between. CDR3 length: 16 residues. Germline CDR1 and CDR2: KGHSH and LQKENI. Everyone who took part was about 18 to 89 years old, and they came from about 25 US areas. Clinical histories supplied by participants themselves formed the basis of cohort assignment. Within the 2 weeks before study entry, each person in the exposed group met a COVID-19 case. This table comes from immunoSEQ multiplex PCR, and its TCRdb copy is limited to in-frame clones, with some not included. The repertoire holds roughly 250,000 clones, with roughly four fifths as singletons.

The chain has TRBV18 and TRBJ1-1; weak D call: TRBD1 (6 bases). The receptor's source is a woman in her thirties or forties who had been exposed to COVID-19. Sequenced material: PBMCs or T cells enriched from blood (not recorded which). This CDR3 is CASSPFRGGPNTEAFF. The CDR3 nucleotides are TGTGCCAGCTCACCATTCCGGGGGGGGCCGAACACTGAAGCTTTCTTT.